This TCR beta chain was sequenced during a study of control samples from healthy donors and cancer patients. Germline V CDR1 and CDR2: LNHDA, SQIVND (reference sequence). With 9 bases removed from V and 2 bases from J, the gap between germline ends came to 13 bases. The CDR3 runs to 13 residues. The data were produced by immunoSEQ multiplex PCR, yet TCRdb's version contains in-frame clones alone and is incomplete. The table has 150,000 to 200,000 clones, 96% seen once. Material: blood. The chain is built from TRBV19 and TRBJ1-1; TRBD1 might be the D (5 bases). The sequence came from a woman aged 25 to 39 in good health. The CDR3 sequence is CASKGGANTEAFF. The DNA of the CDR3 is TGTGCCAGCAAGGGAGGGGCCAACACTGAAGCTTTCTTT. Looking up the rest from reference TRBV19 and TRBJ1-1 gives the full variable domain: DGGITQSPKYLFRKEGQNVTLSCEQNLNHDAMYWYRQDPGQGLRLIYYSQIVNDFQKGDIAEGYSVSREKKESFPLTVTSAQKNPTAFYLCASKGGANTEAFFGQGTRLTVV.